This T cell receptor beta chain was documented in a study of cytomegalovirus exposure and HLA in healthy donors. The overall study: Unique TCRs numbering approximately 81 million, obtained from HLA-typed donors, made up an early data release.

As concerns this clone: Its antigen remains unknown.

Trimming pared 0 bases from V and 6 bases from J, leaving 19 bases between. The CDR3 loop spans 16 amino acids. Germline V gives CDR1 SGDLS, CDR2 YYNGEE. The primer mix had 60 Vbeta and 13 Jbeta primers. The data were produced by immunoSEQ multiplex PCR, yet TCRdb's version contains in-frame clones alone and is incomplete. The sample consists of over 150,000 clones, over 75% of them appearing once. Donors showed nominal health when sampled, although they likely had unrecorded immune exposures. Study findings and constraints: In terms of immune exposure information, only CMV serostatus was available.

The source of this sequence is a girl younger than two in good health and CMV-seronegative. The V gene is TRBV9, the J gene TRBJ2-7, with D possibly being TRBD2 (6 bases). What was sequenced was PBMCs. The CDR3 region has the DNA TGTGCCAGCAGCGTAGCTACTGGGACTGCTCTTAGCGAGCAGTACTTC. Translation gives CASSVATGTALSEQYF.